This record concerns one T cell receptor (beta chain) sequence. This clone was picked up one time. Its specific antigen is unknown. No base-level quality is on record; no much larger clone is a single base apart. From a lookup of the germline V gene, CDR1 and CDR2 are KGHDR and SFDVKD. V was cut back by 9 bases and J by 5 bases, leaving a gap of 10 bases between them. Its CDR3 holds 12 amino acids, cysteine through phenylalanine. The retained sequence is limited to the CDR3, 36 bases, with the frame set at the first base. The immunoSEQ Assay, a bias-controlled multiplex PCR, was used to amplify TCRbeta CDR3 regions from genomic DNA. In the paper's pipeline: The number of nucleated cells in each sample was estimated by amplification of reference gene primers within the assay. To quantify the absolute abundance of each unique TCRbeta CDR3 rearrangement, sequence reads were collapsed and filtered. For each sample, productive Simpson clonality was calculated by taking the square root of Simpson's diversity index across productive rearrangements. Entries here come from immuneACCESS through TCRdb and include only in-frame sequences with V and J called. Some clones fail to appear in such tables; in the studies checked, an unresolved V gene covers under half of the shortfall, and the cause of the remainder is unknown. Clone size and V and J calls were adopted from that table, with D and trimming inferred from the DNA. A total of some 180,000 clones appear in this sample, about 86% of them only once. The top ten clonotypes cover roughly 24% of the sample.

These data belong to a study of blood T cell repertoires in COVID-19 (dated by TCRdb to 2019 to 2021). Regarding the complete study: ImmuneRACE Cohort 3 recovered participants were defined by two consecutive negative NP/OP PCR tests, healthcare professional clearance, or symptom resolution. The samples were drawn from two sources: the first 160 participants of the ongoing ImmuneRACE study, and 1,000 to 1,500 subjects contributed by 6 global collaborators. Collaborator samples came from the United States, Italy and Spain and covered acute and convalescent phases of COVID-19. Where HLA class I and class II types were available, the types were taken from metadata supplied by the sample provider, not from assay-based typing. The repertoires were released in a freely available public database intended as a resource for research on the immune response to SARS-CoV-2. The material from the prospective study consisted of cDNA or gDNA derived from T cells, B-cell-depleted T cells, or PBMCs. A de-identified subject ID, COVID-19 status, age in years and sex were almost always included in the sample metadata. The dataset comprised deeply sampled blood TCRbeta repertoires from subjects exposed to, actively infected with, or recovered from COVID-19.

What the authors observed across the whole study: How much clinical and demographic metadata was included differed by source and by participant, and the metadata was provided uncurated.

Participants in the prospective study were aged roughly 18 to 89 years, lived in 20 to 25 United States geographic areas, and enrolled through a virtual design. In the prospective study, participants were assigned to cohorts based on the clinical history participants reported in a screening survey and a study questionnaire. Mobile phlebotomists in the prospective study collected whole blood, serum and a nasopharyngeal or oropharyngeal swab from every participant. Participants in the prospective study had the option to provide additional blood draws and questionnaires over an approximately 2-month period. Before DNA extraction, blood samples from the prospective study were shipped at room temperature or frozen.

The sequence derives from a woman in her 40s in a cohort exposed to, infected with or recovered from COVID-19 (not recorded which). The sequencing sample was made of PBMCs or T cells enriched from blood (not recorded which). The chain is encoded by TRBV24-1 joined to TRBJ2-1; the D segment could be TRBD1, given 5 matching bases. The CDR3 protein: CATAAGHNEQFF. The nucleotide sequence reads TGTGCCACCGCGGCAGGGCACAATGAGCAGTTCTTC.